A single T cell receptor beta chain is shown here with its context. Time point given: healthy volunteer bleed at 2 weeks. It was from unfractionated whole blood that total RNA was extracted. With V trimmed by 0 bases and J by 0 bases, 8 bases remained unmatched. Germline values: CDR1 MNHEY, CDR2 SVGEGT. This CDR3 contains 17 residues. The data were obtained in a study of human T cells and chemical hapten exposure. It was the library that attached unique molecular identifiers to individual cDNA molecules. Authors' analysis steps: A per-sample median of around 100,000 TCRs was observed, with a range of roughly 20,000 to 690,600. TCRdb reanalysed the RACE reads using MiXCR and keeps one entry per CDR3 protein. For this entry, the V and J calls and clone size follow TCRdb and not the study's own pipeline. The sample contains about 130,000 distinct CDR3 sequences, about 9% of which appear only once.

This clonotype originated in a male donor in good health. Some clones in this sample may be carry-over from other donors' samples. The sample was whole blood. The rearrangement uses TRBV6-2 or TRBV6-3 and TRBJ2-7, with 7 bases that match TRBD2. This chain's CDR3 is CASSYSTRGGDSYEQYF. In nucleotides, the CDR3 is TGTGCCAGCAGTTACTCGACGCGGGGAGGGGACTCCTACGAGCAGTACTTC.